This TCR beta chain was identified in a study of identical twins. cDNA carried unique molecular identifiers, and a universal primer site was added by template switching. TCRdb used MiXCR to reprocess the 5' RACE reads, holding one entry per CDR3 protein. The sample holds 1.5 million to 2 million distinct CDR3 sequences, about 32% seen once. In this sample, this clonotype turned up a few times. The antigen remains undetermined. Overall study results and limits: Sharing of beta out-of-frame sequences by twins showed a weaker excess. Cord blood's abundant beta clonotypes had fewer insertions, unlike memory repertoires. Rather than following the same donors, the conclusions depended on cross-sectional statistical analysis.

This CDR3 region has 19 residues. V trimming: 3 bases; J trimming: 0 bases; junction bases outside the gene matches: 9. The clonotype comes from a newborn girl in good health. This chain connects TRBV12-3 or TRBV12-4 to TRBJ2-3, with TRBD2 matching over 13 bases. Sequencing input: cord blood. The CDR3 coding sequence is TGTGCCAGCAGTTTTTTTGTTAGACTAGCGGGGGGAAGCACAGATACGCAGTATTTT. It specifies CASSFFVRLAGGSTDTQYF.